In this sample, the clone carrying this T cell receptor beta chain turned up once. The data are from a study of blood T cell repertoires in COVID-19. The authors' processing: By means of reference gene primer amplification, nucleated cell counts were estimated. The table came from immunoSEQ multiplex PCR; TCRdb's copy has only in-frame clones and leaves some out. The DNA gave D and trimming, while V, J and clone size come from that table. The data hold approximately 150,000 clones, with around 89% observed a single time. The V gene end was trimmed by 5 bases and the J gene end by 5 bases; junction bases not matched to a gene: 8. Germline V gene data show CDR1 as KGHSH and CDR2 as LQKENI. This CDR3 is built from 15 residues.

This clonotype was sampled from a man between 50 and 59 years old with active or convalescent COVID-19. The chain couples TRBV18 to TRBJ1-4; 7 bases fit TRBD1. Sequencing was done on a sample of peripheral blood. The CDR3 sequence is CASSNAQGINEKLFF. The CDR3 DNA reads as TGTGCCAGCTCAAACGCACAGGGGATCAATGAAAAACTGTTTTTT. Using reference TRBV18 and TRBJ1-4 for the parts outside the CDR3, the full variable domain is NAGVMQNPRHLVRRRGQEARLRCSPMKGHSHVYWYRQLPEEGLKFMVYLQKENIIDESGMPKERFSAEFPKEGPSILRIQQVVRGDSAAYFCASSNAQGINEKLFFGSGTQLSVL.